This entry describes one T cell receptor beta chain. The antigen is undetermined. These data come from a study of T cell repertoires in cytomegalovirus infection. Turning to the study itself: Alongside well-studied HLA-B-restricted CMV epitopes, recently identified HLA-C-restricted CMV epitopes were also used.

TCRdb ran MiXCR on the reads and lists one entry per CDR3 protein. The data show roughly 920,000 distinct CDR3 sequences, roughly 31% seen once. Looked up from germline, CDR1 is SGHAT and CDR2 is FQNNGV. This CDR3 spans 15 amino acids. The TCR was taken from a human donor in good health (CMV status not recorded). Some clones in this sample may be carry-over from other donors' samples. The material was cultured CD8+ T cells from PBMCs, obtained from culture after CMV antigen stimulation. The V gene is TRBV11-2, the J gene TRBJ2-7; the match to TRBD1 covers 7 bases. The CDR3 nucleotides are TGTGCTACAGCGGTAACGACAGGGCCGAATTACGAGCAGTACTTC. This encodes CATAVTTGPNYEQYF.